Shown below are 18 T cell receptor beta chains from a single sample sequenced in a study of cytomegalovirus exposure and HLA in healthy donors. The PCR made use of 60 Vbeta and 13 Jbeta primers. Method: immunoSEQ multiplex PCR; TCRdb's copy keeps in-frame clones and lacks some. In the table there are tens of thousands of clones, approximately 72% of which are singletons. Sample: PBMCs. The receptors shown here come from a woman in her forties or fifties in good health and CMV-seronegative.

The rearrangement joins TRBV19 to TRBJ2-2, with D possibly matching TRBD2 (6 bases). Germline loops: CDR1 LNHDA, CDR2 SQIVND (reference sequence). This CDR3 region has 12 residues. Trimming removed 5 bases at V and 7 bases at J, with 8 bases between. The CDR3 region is CASSGGGGELFF. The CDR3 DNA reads TGTGCCAGTAGTGGGGGAGGCGGGGAGCTGTTTTTT.

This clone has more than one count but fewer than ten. The CDR3: CASSAQTGGNSPLHF. CDR3 DNA: TGTGCCAGCAGCGCACAGACAGGGGGTAATTCACCCCTCCACTTT. V usage is TRBV9 and J usage is TRBJ1-6; 9 bases agree with TRBD1. Looked up from germline, CDR1 is SGDLS and CDR2 is YYNGEE. The CDR3 has 15 residues. J gave up 6 bases and V 3 bases, and 4 bases lay outside the gene matches.

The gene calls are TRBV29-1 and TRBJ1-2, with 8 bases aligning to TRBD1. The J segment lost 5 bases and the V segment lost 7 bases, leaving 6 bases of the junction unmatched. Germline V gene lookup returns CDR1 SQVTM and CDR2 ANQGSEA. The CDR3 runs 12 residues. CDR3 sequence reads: CSAATGEYGYTF. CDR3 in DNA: TGCAGCGCCGCGACAGGGGAGTATGGCTACACCTTC.

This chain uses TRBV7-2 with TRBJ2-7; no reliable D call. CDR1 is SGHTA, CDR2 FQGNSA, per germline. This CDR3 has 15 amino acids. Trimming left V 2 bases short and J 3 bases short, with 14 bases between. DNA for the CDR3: TGTGCCAGCAGCTTAACGAGTCACCTGAACTACGAGCAGTACTTC. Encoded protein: CASSLTSHLNYEQYF.

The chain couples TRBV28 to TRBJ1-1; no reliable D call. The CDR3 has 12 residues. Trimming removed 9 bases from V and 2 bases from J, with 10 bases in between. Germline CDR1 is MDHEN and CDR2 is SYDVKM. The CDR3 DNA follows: TGTGCCAGTGCCACATCTAACACTGAAGCTTTCTTT. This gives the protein CASATSNTEAFF.

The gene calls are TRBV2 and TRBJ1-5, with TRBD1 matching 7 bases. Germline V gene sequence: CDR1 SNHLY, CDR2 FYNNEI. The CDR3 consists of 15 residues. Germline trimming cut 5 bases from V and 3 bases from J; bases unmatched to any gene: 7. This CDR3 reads CASSPDRDNNQPQHF. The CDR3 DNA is TGTGCCAGCAGTCCCGACAGGGATAACAATCAGCCCCAGCATTTT.

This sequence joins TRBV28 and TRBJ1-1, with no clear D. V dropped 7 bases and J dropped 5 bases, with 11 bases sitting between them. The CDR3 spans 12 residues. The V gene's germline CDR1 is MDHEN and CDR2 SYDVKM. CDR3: CASTGVGTEAFF. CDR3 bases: TGTGCCAGCACGGGAGTGGGGACTGAAGCTTTCTTT. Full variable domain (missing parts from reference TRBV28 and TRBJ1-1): DVKVTQSSRYLVKRTGEKVFLECVQDMDHENMFWYRQDPGLGLRLIYFSYDVKMKEKGDIPEGYSVSREKKERFSLILESASTNQTSMYLCASTGVGTEAFFGQGTRLTVV.

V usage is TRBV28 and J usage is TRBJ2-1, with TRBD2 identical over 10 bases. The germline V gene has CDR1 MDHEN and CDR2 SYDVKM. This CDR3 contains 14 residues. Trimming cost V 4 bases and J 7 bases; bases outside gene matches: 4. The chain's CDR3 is CASSSAGGQNEQFF. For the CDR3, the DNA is TGTGCCAGCAGTTCAGCGGGGGGGCAAAATGAGCAGTTCTTC.

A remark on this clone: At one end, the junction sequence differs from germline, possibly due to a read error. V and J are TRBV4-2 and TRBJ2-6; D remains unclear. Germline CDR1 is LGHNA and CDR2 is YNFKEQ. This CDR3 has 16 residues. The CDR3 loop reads CVSSQDEQTGANVLTF. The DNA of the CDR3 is TGTGTCAGCAGCCAAGATGAACAGACTGGGGCCAACGTCCTGACTTTC.

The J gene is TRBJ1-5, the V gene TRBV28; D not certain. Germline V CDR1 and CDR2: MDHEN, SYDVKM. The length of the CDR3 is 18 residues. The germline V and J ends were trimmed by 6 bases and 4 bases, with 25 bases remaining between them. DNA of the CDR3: TGTGCCAGCAGCCTTTTAGAGGGCGGCTATTCGCATAATCAGCCCCAGCATTTT. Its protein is CASSLLEGGYSHNQPQHF.

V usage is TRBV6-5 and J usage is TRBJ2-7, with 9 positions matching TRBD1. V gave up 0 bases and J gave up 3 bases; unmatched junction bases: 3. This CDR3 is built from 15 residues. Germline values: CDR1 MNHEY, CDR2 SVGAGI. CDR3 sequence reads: CASSYSGTGFYEQYF. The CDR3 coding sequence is TGTGCCAGCAGTTACTCGGGGACAGGGTTCTACGAGCAGTACTTC.

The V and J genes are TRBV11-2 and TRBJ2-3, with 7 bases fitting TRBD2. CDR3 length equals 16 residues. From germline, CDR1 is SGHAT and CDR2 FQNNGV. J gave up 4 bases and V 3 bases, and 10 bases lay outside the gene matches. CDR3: CASSFIAGALADTQYF. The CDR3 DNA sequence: TGTGCCAGCAGCTTTATTGCGGGAGCTTTGGCAGATACGCAGTATTTT.

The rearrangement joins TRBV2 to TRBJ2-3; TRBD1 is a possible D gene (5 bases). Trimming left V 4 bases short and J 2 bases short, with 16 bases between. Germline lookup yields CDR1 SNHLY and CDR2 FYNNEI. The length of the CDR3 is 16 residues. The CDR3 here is CASSVQGVGFTDTQYF. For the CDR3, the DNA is TGTGCCAGCAGTGTTCAGGGTGTGGGGTTCACAGATACGCAGTATTTT.

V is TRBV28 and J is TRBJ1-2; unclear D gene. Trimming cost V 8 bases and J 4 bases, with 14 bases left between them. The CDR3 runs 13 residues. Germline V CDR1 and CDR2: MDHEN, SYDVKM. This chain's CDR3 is CASSRSLVYGYTF. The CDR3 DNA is TGTGCCAGCTCACGAAGCTTAGTCTATGGCTACACCTTC.

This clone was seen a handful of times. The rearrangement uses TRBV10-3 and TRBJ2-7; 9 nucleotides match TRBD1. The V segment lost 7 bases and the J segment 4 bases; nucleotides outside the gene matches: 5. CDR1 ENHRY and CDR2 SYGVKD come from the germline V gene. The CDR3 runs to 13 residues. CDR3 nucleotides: TGTGCCATCATGAGGGACAGGGAGTACGAGCAGTACTTC. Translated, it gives CAIMRDREYEQYF.

CDR3 in amino acids: CSAGAHMRPYEQYF. The CDR3 nucleotides read TGCAGCGCTGGGGCCCATATGCGCCCCTACGAGCAGTACTTC. The V gene is TRBV29-1, the J gene TRBJ2-7, with a weak D call TRBD1 (5 bases). Germline-derived CDR1 and CDR2 are SQVTM and ANQGSEA. CDR3 length: 14 amino acids. V lost 7 bases to trimming and J lost 2 bases, with 18 bases between them.

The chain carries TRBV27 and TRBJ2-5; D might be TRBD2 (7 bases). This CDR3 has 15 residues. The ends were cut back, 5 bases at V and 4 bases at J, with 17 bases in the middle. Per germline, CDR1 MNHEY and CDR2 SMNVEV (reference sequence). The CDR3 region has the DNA TGTGCCAGCAGTGTGATGGGGGGGCGTAGAGAGACCCAGTACTTC. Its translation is CASSVMGGRRETQYF.

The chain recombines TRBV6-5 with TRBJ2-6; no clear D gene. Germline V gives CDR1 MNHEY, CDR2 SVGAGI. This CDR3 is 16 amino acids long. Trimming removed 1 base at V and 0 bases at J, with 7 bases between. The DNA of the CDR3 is TGTGCCAGCAGTTACTTATTAAACTCTGGGGCCAACGTCCTGACTTTC. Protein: CASSYLLNSGANVLTF.